These 10 T cell receptor beta chains originate from one sample sequenced in a study of T cell responses to AZD1222 COVID-19 vaccine. Measured with immunoSEQ multiplex PCR; TCRdb has only the in-frame clones, and not every one. This sample has more than 80,000 clones, with nearly 90% found just once. The sequences come from peripheral blood, collected on day 0 of AZD1222 vaccination. These receptors were collected from an adult in good health.

V is TRBV5-1 and J is TRBJ1-1, with D possibly being TRBD1 (6 bases). The germline gives CDR1 SGHRS, CDR2 YFSETQ. V shed 4 bases and J shed 3 bases, with 10 bases lying between them. The CDR3 has 13 amino acids. Here the CDR3 reads CASSLQGYTEAFF. In DNA form, the CDR3 reads TGCGCCAGCAGCCTTCAGGGGTACACTGAAGCTTTCTTT.

This chain links TRBV15 with TRBJ2-5; the D is unclear. This CDR3 contains 15 residues. The V gene lost 0 bases and the J gene lost 2 bases, with 10 bases spanning the gap. CDR1 and CDR2 from the germline V gene are LNHNV and YYDKDF (reference sequence). CDR3 coding DNA: TGTGCCACCAGCAGAGATTTTTTCGGACAAGAGACCCAGTACTTC. It translates to CATSRDFFGQETQYF. The variable domain in full, completed from reference TRBV15 and TRBJ2-5, reads DAMVIQNPRYQVTQFGKPVTLSCSQTLNHNVMYWYQQKSSQAPKLLFHYYDKDFNNEADTPDNFQSRRPNTSFCFLDIRSPGLGDTAMYLCATSRDFFGQETQYFGPGTRLLVL.

The genes are TRBV6-5 and TRBJ1-5; TRBD1 agrees at 7 bases. CDR3 length: 15 amino acids. CDR1 is MNHEY and CDR2 is SVGAGI in the germline V gene. V gave up 5 bases and J gave up 0 bases; unmatched junction bases: 4. DNA of the CDR3: TGTGCCAGCAGTCCGGGACAGTATAGCAATCAGCCCCAGCATTTT. This sequence encodes CASSPGQYSNQPQHF.

J is TRBJ1-2 and V is TRBV11-2; tentative D call: TRBD1 (5 bases). Germline V gene lookup returns CDR1 SGHAT and CDR2 FQNNGV. The CDR3 extends over 14 amino acids. The germline V and J ends were trimmed by 4 bases and 4 bases, with 13 bases remaining between them. DNA of the CDR3: TGTGCCAGCAGCTCCATGAGGGGCGCCTATGGCTACACCTTC. This codes for CASSSMRGAYGYTF.

A few counts support this clone. The CDR3 DNA follows: TGTGCCAGCAGCTGGGACCGGGAGACCCAGTACTTC. Amino acid sequence: CASSWDRETQYF. The chain is built from TRBV7-9 and TRBJ2-5, with D perhaps given as TRBD1 or TRBD2 (5 bases each). Between the trimmed V and J ends, which lost 4 bases and 5 bases, there was a span of 8 bases. From germline, CDR1 is SEHNR and CDR2 FQNEAQ (reference sequence). The CDR3 spans 12 residues.

The chain is built from TRBV9 and TRBJ2-5; tentative D call: TRBD2 (6 bases). Per the germline V gene, CDR1 is SGDLS and CDR2 is YYNGEE. The V and J ends lost 0 bases and 2 bases respectively, with 11 bases between them. The CDR3 covers 15 residues. DNA of the CDR3: TGTGCCAGCAGCGTAGCTGGTGGGACTCAAGAGACCCAGTACTTC. It encodes CASSVAGGTQETQYF. Using reference TRBV9 and TRBJ2-5 for the parts outside the CDR3, the full variable domain is DSGVTQTPKHLITATGQRVTLRCSPRSGDLSVYWYQQSLDQGLQFLIQYYNGEERAKGNILERFSAQQFPDLHSELNLSSLELGDSALYFCASSVAGGTQETQYFGPGTRLLVL.

This clone was seen a handful of times. V gene TRBV5-6 combines with J gene TRBJ2-1; tentatively, D is TRBD2 (7 bases). V lost 5 bases and J 7 bases, leaving 16 bases between the germline ends. Germline V lookup: CDR1 SGHDT, CDR2 YYEEEE. The CDR3 is made up of 14 amino acids. CDR3 nucleotide sequence: TGTGCCAGCAGTCCTGGACTAGGGGGAAATGAGCAGTTCTTC. This sequence encodes CASSPGLGGNEQFF.

The chain is built from TRBV3-1 (or the pseudogene TRBV3-2) and TRBJ1-4; D call uncertain. Germline loops: CDR1 LGHDT, CDR2 YNNKEL (reference sequence). V was cut by 0 bases and J by 10 bases, with 18 bases left in between. This CDR3 region has 16 residues. The CDR3 DNA sequence: TGTGCCAGCAGCCAAGATCAGCCTCGGGTATCGGGAAAACTGTTTTTT. This gives the protein CASSQDQPRVSGKLFF.

This clone was found once. The V gene is TRBV27, the J gene TRBJ1-6; D call uncertain. This CDR3 is 14 amino acids long. V shed 3 bases and J shed 8 bases, with 11 bases lying between them. CDR1 MNHEY and CDR2 SMNVEV come from the germline V gene (reference sequence). DNA for the CDR3: TGTGCCAGCAGTTTCGTGGAGTTTGATTCACCCCTCCACTTT. Its protein is CASSFVEFDSPLHF.

This sequence joins TRBV7-6 and TRBJ2-5; D possibly uses TRBD1 or TRBD2 (7 bases each). Looked up from germline, CDR1 is SGHVS and CDR2 is FNYEAQ. V was shortened by 4 bases and J by 5 bases, with 17 bases between the two germline ends. The length of the CDR3 is 15 residues. The CDR3 here is CASSSPAQGGETQYF. DNA for the CDR3: TGTGCCAGCAGCTCCCCAGCCCAGGGGGGGGAGACCCAGTACTTC.